This T cell receptor beta chain was captured by sequencing in a study of CXCR3-negative and CXCR3-positive naive CD8 T cells (dated by TCRdb to between 2017 and 2020). Regarding the study in general: Approximately 140 million TRB reads were obtained in total, roughly 1.5 +/- 0.3 million reads per library. Diversity and physicochemical repertoire analyses covered eleven to twelve donors pooled from two independent experiments. TRBV-TRBJ cluster analysis included naive subsets from about 5 donors and memory cells from 3 donors.

For each CD8+ T cell subset, flow sorting was done in triplicate, and under 350,000 cells per subset went directly into RLT lysis buffer. Naive CD8+ T cells were defined stringently as CD45RO-CCR7+CD27+CD95- to exclude memory contaminants. Using standard density gradient centrifugation, peripheral blood mononuclear cells were isolated from buffy coats. A FACSAria III was used to flow-sort naive CXCR3-negative and CXCR3-positive CD8+ T cells. Total RNA was extracted from sorted cells with an RNeasy Mini Kit. Sequenced on a NextSeq 550. The Human TCR Profiling Kit (MiLaboratory) was used to make UMI-labeled 5' RACE TRB cDNA libraries. The full amount of extracted RNA was used for cDNA synthesis, and the full amount of resulting cDNA was used for PCR amplification. Libraries were prepared in parallel using an identical number of PCR cycles. On the study's bioinformatics: With a requirement of at least two reads per UMI, MIGEC and MiXCR extracted about 50,000 +/- 10,000 unique UMI-labeled TRB cDNA molecules per library. An average of about 40,000 +/- 10,000 functional in-frame TRB CDR3 nucleotide clonotypes without stop codons was found per library. Diversity metrics, including normalized Shannon-Wiener and Chao1, were computed in VDJtools after downsampling to 5000 UMI-labeled TRB molecules per sample. VDJtools was used to calculate clonotype-size-weighted physicochemical properties of the central five CDR3 residues, namely interaction energy, strength, volume and Kidera factor 4. TCRdb reprocessed the reads into one record per CDR3 protein sequence, lacking DNA. What appears here as the V and J calls and clone size reflects TCRdb's work, not the paper's. The sample's own table lists 65,000 to 95,000 distinct CDR3 sequences. Together, the top ten hold 1.6% of the sample.

Notes on this clonotype: The target of this receptor is not known.

The paper as a whole reports these results and caveats: Repertoire diversity was comparably high in both naive subsets but much lower in memory CD8+ T cells. TRB CDR3s from CXCR3-positive naive cells showed higher hydrophobicity (lower Kidera factor 4), lower energy, and higher strength and volume indices than CXCR3-negative naive cells. Because surface CD5, which has been linked to self-reactivity in mice, was comparable between naive subsets, TCR interaction strength was also inferred from TRB CDR3 physicochemical properties. Freshly isolated PBMCs were used for most assays because CXCR3 expression went down partially after cryopreservation. Within the same donor, TRBV-TRBJ usage looked similar between naive CXCR3-negative and CXCR3-positive cells, but memory cells had distinct patterns.

The germline V gene yields MDHEN for CDR1 and SYDVKM for CDR2. The CDR3 has 16 amino acids, counting the end cysteine and phenylalanine. No DNA has been recorded. The TCR sequence derives from a human donor in good health. Some clones in this sample may be carry-over from other donors' samples. Sequencing used naive CXCR3- CD8+ T cells from blood. The cell subset or site label on this specimen signifies: CD45RO-CCR7+CD27+CD95- naive CD8+ T cells lacking CXCR3 (TNR3-). The chain uses TRBV28 and TRBJ2-7; with no DNA, the TCRdb D assignment of TRBD2 cannot be verified. The CDR3 loop reads CASSLWEWRGENEQYF.